A single T cell receptor beta chain is shown here with its context. It lacks a known antigen. Base qualities are missing; no much larger clone stands one base away. This entry comes from a study of patients and donors after allogeneic stem cell transplantation (dated by TCRdb to about 2020). Libraries were prepared through RT-PCR. TCRdb names NextSeq 550 as the instrument used. The public reads were reanalyzed by TCRdb: fastp trimming at Q25, MiXCR alignment, in-frame beta chains only. Entries are consolidated by CDR3 protein sequence, retaining the most common genes and DNA. Counted in this sample were approximately 410,000 distinct CDR3 sequences; 16% of them appeared once. The ten largest make up 6% to 8% of the sample. Material for sequencing was blood, either unsorted or a sorted T cell fraction (not recorded which). This receptor was taken from a human donor who was either an allogeneic HSCT recipient or a stem cell or donor lymphocyte infusion donor (not recorded which). It is not recorded whose cells these are; they may come from a transplant donor.

The bases read TGTGCCAGCTCAACAACCTCGGGGGCAGGTGGCTACACCTTC. It encodes CASSTTSGAGGYTF. The sequence is built from TRBV18 and TRBJ1-2; tentative D gene TRBD1, with 6 bases matching. CDR1 KGHSH and CDR2 LQKENI were looked up in the germline V gene. Between the V and J ends, shortened by 5 bases and 7 bases respectively, the junction contains 17 bases. The CDR3 runs 14 amino acids, cysteine and phenylalanine included. The retained sequence is limited to the CDR3, 42 bases, with the frame set at the first base.